This T cell receptor (beta chain) is drawn from a study of T-cell memory formation after mild COVID-19. Study conclusions and caveats: CM and EM subsets held most contracting CD4+ clones; EMRA held CD8+ ones. Among clones contracting day 15 to 85, CD4/CD8 was balanced, whereas later expanders leaned CD4+.

This clonotype was seen a handful of times. As yet, its antigen is unknown. 5'RACE primed from the constant segment yielded TCR alpha and TCR beta cDNA libraries bearing sample barcodes and UMIs. TCRdb re-called the 5' RACE reads through MiXCR, storing one row per CDR3 protein. The data hold roughly 350,000 distinct CDR3 sequences, with about 13% observed a single time. CDR3 length: 14 amino acids. Germline-derived CDR1 and CDR2 are MNHEY and SVGAGI. The V end was cut by 7 bases, the J end by 3 bases, with 15 bases between. The chain employs TRBV6-5 and TRBJ1-2, with D uncertain. The receptor was derived from a man between 18 and 29 years old who had mild COVID-19 (a few samples of this study predate the infection). Cell type and time point are not known. Material: PBMCs or a T cell subset sorted from them (not recorded which). This CDR3 is CASTNRGFHYGYTF. The CDR3 DNA is TGTGCCAGCACCAATCGGGGATTTCACTATGGCTACACCTTC.